This T cell receptor beta chain was sequenced for a study of blood T cell repertoires in COVID-19 (dated by TCRdb to about 2020). About the study as a whole: The collaborator samples originated in the United States, Italy and Spain and spanned the acute and convalescent phases of COVID-19. The prospective study material was composed of cDNA or gDNA derived from T cells, B-cell-depleted T cells, or PBMCs. Deeply sampled blood TCRbeta repertoires from subjects exposed to, actively infected with, or recovered from COVID-19 were included in the dataset. The repertoires were released in a freely available public database intended as a resource for research on the immune response to SARS-CoV-2. Samples were obtained from the ongoing ImmuneRACE study (first 160 participants) and from some 1,200 subjects provided by 6 global collaborators. The sample metadata nearly always contained a de-identified subject ID, COVID-19 status, age in years and sex. Where available, HLA class I and class II types were obtained from metadata supplied by the sample provider rather than from assay-based typing. Here is what the overall study found, with its caveats: The amount of clinical and demographic metadata varied by source and participant and was provided uncurated.

The immunoSEQ Assay, a bias-controlled multiplex PCR, was used to amplify TCRbeta CDR3 regions from genomic DNA. As for how the authors treated the data: The number of nucleated cells in each sample was estimated by amplification of reference gene primers within the assay. To quantify the absolute abundance of each unique TCRbeta CDR3 rearrangement, sequence reads were collapsed and filtered. Productive Simpson clonality was computed per sample as the square root of Simpson's diversity index over productive rearrangements. TCRdb retrieved this table from immuneACCESS and kept in-frame rearrangements only. Not all clones are present; in checked studies, unresolved V genes account for under half, and no reason is known for the remainder. V and J calls and clone size come straight from that table; D and trimming were deduced from the DNA. Across this sample there are approximately 440,000 clones, with about 91% seen only once. The ten top clones hold roughly an eighth of the sample.

In Seattle, one collaborating source enrolled patients while the infection was active and tracked those patients longitudinally over the course of disease. The collaborating institutions used their own protocols to collect whole blood in K2EDTA tubes. For TCRbeta analysis, collaborator samples were shipped as frozen whole blood, as isolated PBMCs, or as DNA extracted from either sample type. Remarks on this clone: Its antigen target is currently unknown. Per-nucleotide qualities are absent, and no much larger clonotype sits a single base away.

The specimen was peripheral blood. The TCR comes from a woman aged 50 to 65 with COVID-19, enrolled during active disease.

The sequenced DNA is TGTGCCACCCGCAGTGGTGTATATCAGCCCCAGCATTTT. Its protein reads: CATRSGVYQPQHF. The V and J genes are TRBV6-5 and TRBJ1-5, with no D gene named confidently. The CDR3 numbers 13 residues from cysteine through phenylalanine. Of the read, only the CDR3 DNA is kept; its 39 bases are in frame from base 1. Trimming takes 10 bases from V and 5 bases from J, and the germline ends sit 15 bases apart. For CDR1 and CDR2, the germline V gene lists MNHEY and SVGAGI.